The 13 T cell receptor beta chains in this list originate from one sample, sequenced in a study of T cell changes during pregnancy in multiple sclerosis (dated by TCRdb to between 2018 and 2020). Library preparation used the immunoSEQ multiplex PCR assay. What TCRdb holds here is the immuneACCESS table cut down to in-frame rearrangements. Part of the clones is not present; checked against another copy, under half of the missing clones reflect an unresolved V gene, and the others are unexplained. This sample lists about 77,000 clones; under 95% were detected once. 2% to 3% of the sample is in the top ten clones. Material: peripheral blood, obtained after pregnancy. The receptors shown here come from a female donor in good health, enrolled as a control in a pregnancy study.

V is TRBV4-1 and J is TRBJ2-4; 9 bases line up with TRBD1. This CDR3 is built from 13 residues. From germline, CDR1 is MGHRA and CDR2 YSYEKL. The V segment lost 5 bases and the J segment 7 bases; nucleotides outside the gene matches: 3. The CDR3, as DNA: TGCGCCAGCAGCTTTGGACAGGGGAACATTCAGTACTTC. Its translation is CASSFGQGNIQYF.

The chain has TRBV29-1 and TRBJ2-1; TRBD2 might be the D (6 bases). The CDR3 is made up of 14 amino acids. Trimming took off 7 bases at V and 2 bases at J, with 15 bases between the two ends. Germline CDR1 SQVTM, CDR2 ANQGSEA. CDR3 coding DNA: TGCAGCGGCCATGGGGCGGGAACCTACAATGAGCAGTTCTTC. This sequence encodes CSGHGAGTYNEQFF.

The V gene is TRBV28, the J gene TRBJ2-1, with 7 bases lining up with TRBD2. Trimming removed 3 bases from V and 8 bases from J; junction bases left unmatched: 16. The germline V gene encodes CDR1 MDHEN and CDR2 SYDVKM. This CDR3 contains 17 residues. CDR3 loop: CASSFVMGGSARDEQFF. The CDR3 nucleotides are TGTGCCAGCAGTTTTGTAATGGGGGGGTCCGCGCGGGATGAGCAGTTCTTC.

The chain recombines TRBV5-1 with TRBJ2-3; a weak D match, TRBD2 (5 bases). Germline V gives CDR1 SGHRS, CDR2 YFSETQ. V was shortened by 1 base and J by 5 bases, with 17 bases between the two germline ends. This CDR3 has 16 residues. CDR3 sequence: CASSLQASSLGDTQYF. The DNA of the CDR3 is TGCGCCAGCAGCTTGCAGGCTAGCTCGTTAGGAGATACGCAGTATTTT.

The chain employs TRBV7-9 and TRBJ1-4, with 7 positions matching TRBD1. In germline, CDR1 is SEHNR, CDR2 FQNEAQ (reference sequence). The V segment lost 6 bases and the J segment 8 bases; nucleotides outside the gene matches: 9. The CDR3 contains 14 residues. CDR3 residues: CASRTTGSGEKLFF. The CDR3, as DNA: TGTGCCAGCAGAACGACAGGGTCAGGAGAAAAACTGTTTTTT.

The chain links TRBV18 to TRBJ2-1; 14 bases map to TRBD2. The CDR3 has 18 amino acids. The V segment lost 3 bases and the J segment 1 base; nucleotides outside the gene matches: 5. Germline loops: CDR1 KGHSH, CDR2 LQKENI. The DNA for the CDR3 is TGTGCCAGCTCACCGGGACTAGCGGGGGCCCGTTCCTACAATGAGCAGTTCTTC. It yields the protein CASSPGLAGARSYNEQFF.

V and J are TRBV4-3 and TRBJ1-5; D remains unclear. V was cut by 4 bases and J by 1 base, with 11 bases left in between. CDR1 is LGHNA and CDR2 is YSLEER in the germline V gene. CDR3 length: 15 residues. The CDR3 reads CASSPQAGSNQPQHF. In DNA form, the CDR3 reads TGCGCCAGCAGCCCCCAGGCGGGCAGCAATCAGCCCCAGCATTTT.

The chain uses TRBV5-6 and TRBJ2-5; TRBD1 aligns across 10 bases. CDR3 length: 15 amino acids. Looked up from germline, CDR1 is SGHDT and CDR2 is YYEEEE. The ends lost 4 bases at V and 2 bases at J; junction bases unmatched: 5. CDR3: CASSGTDRGQETQYF. The CDR3 region has the DNA TGTGCCAGCAGCGGGACGGACAGGGGGCAAGAGACCCAGTACTTC.

This clone was recorded once. The chain employs TRBV14 and TRBJ1-2; 8 nucleotides line up with TRBD1. Germline trimming cut 0 bases from V and 7 bases from J; bases unmatched to any gene: 10. The CDR3 length is 16 residues. Germline V gene sequence: CDR1 SGHDN, CDR2 FVKESK. The CDR3 bases are TGTGCCAGCAGCCAAGAAGCAGGGGGCGATTTGTGTGGCTACACCTTC. This codes for CASSQEAGGDLCGYTF.

The V gene is TRBV5-1, the J gene TRBJ1-2, with a weak D call TRBD1 (6 bases). The V end was cut by 4 bases, the J end by 5 bases, with 15 bases between. The CDR3 extends over 14 amino acids. Germline CDR1 is SGHRS and CDR2 is YFSETQ. CDR3 in DNA: TGCGCCAGCAGCGAACCTGGACAGATATATGGCTACACCTTC. Its translation: CASSEPGQIYGYTF.

The table lists this clone with a few counts. The chain has TRBV7-6 and TRBJ1-1, with D possibly TRBD1 on 5 matching bases. The CDR3 contains 13 residues. Trimming left V 6 bases short and J 6 bases short, with 14 bases between. The V gene's germline CDR1 is SGHVS and CDR2 FNYEAQ. CDR3 in amino acids: CASSYGGVAEAFF. The CDR3 DNA follows: TGTGCCAGCAGTTACGGGGGTGTGGCTGAAGCTTTCTTT.

This clone appeared a single time. V and J are TRBV2 and TRBJ1-5; D not resolved. The V gene's germline CDR1 is SNHLY and CDR2 FYNNEI. V gave up 3 bases and J gave up 3 bases, with 6 bases separating them. The CDR3 is 13 amino acids. CDR3 coding DNA: TGTGCCAGCAGTGATATCCCCAATCAGCCCCAGCATTTT. It codes for CASSDIPNQPQHF.

This sequence joins TRBV2 and TRBJ1-2, with D possibly matching TRBD1 (5 bases). The length of the CDR3 is 11 residues. CDR1 and CDR2 (germline): SNHLY, FYNNEI. Deletions cut 7 bases from V and 5 bases from J, with 8 bases between. The CDR3 region is CASTTAYGYTF. The CDR3 coding sequence is TGTGCCAGCACGACAGCGTATGGCTACACCTTC.